This T cell receptor beta chain was identified in a study of monozygotic twins with inflammatory bowel disease. In regard to this clonotype: Its antigen is not known.

Whole-study results and caveats: Lower TCRbeta diversity (inverse Simpson) was seen in IBD patients than in healthy co-twins.

The CDR3 loop spans 13 amino acids. Germline V gene sequence: CDR1 SGHDT, CDR2 YYEEEE. Eight separate reactions per sample yielded the cDNA. TCRdb derives one entry per CDR3 protein from the 5' RACE reads, leaving out DNA. The sample spans 400,000 to 500,000 distinct CDR3 sequences; the ten largest clones claim about 2.3%. Sequencing was carried out using blood. This clonotype originated in a human donor with ulcerative colitis or Crohn's disease, or a healthy co-twin of an affected twin (not recorded which). The rearrangement joins TRBV5-6 to TRBJ2-3; TCRdb reports TRBD1, a call that lacks DNA to check it against. The CDR3 sequence is CASSFTGTDTQYF.